One and the same sample provided the 18 T cell receptor beta chains below, sequenced in a study of T cells in Graves' hyperthyroidism and ophthalmopathy. Researchers took RNA transcripts and amplified the TCR beta CDR3 regions from them. A set of HTBI primers served as the primers for a first-round RT-PCR of the TCR CDR3. TCRdb recomputed calls from the multiplex PCR reads with MiXCR, one row per CDR3 protein. Found here are 300,000 to 450,000 distinct CDR3 sequences, approximately 25% of them singletons; the top ten hold about 70%. The sequenced sample consisted of blood. The source is a man between 50 and 59 years old with Graves' hyperthyroidism.

In the case of this clonotype: A much larger clone differs by one base, so this may be a read error. This chain connects TRBV28 to TRBJ1-5; D is uncertain. From germline, CDR1 is MDHEN and CDR2 SYDVKM. CDR3 size: 11 residues. The V end was cut by 5 bases, the J end by 10 bases, with 9 bases between. CDR3 amino acids: CASSPPFPQHF. The CDR3 DNA sequence: TGTGCCAGCAGTCCCCCATTTCCCCAGCATTTT.

This clonotype occurred a few times. The J gene is TRBJ1-1, the V gene TRBV3-1; 7 nucleotides match TRBD1. Germline CDR1 reads LGHDT; CDR2 reads YNNKEL (reference sequence). This CDR3 spans 14 amino acids. With V trimmed by 2 bases and J by 3 bases, 3 bases remained unmatched. The CDR3 sequence is CASSQNTGDTEAFF. CDR3 DNA: TGTGCCAGCAGCCAAAATACAGGGGACACTGAAGCTTTCTTT.

This clonotype was observed many times. J is TRBJ2-7 and V is TRBV29-1; 7 positions match TRBD2. V shed 4 bases, J shed 3 bases, and the junction held 0 bases outside the gene matches. There are 11 residues in the CDR3. Germline values: CDR1 SQVTM, CDR2 ANQGSEA. This chain's CDR3 is CSVGEGYEQYF. In DNA form, the CDR3 reads TGCAGCGTTGGGGAGGGCTACGAGCAGTACTTC.

The chain links TRBV20-1 to TRBJ2-5; a weak D match, TRBD1 (5 bases). The CDR3 totals 14 residues. Germline CDR1 and CDR2: DFQATT and SNEGSKA (reference sequence). V was pared by 6 bases and J by 3 bases, with 17 bases between. Here the CDR3 reads CSAASSGREETQYF. The DNA of the CDR3 is TGCAGTGCAGCCTCGTCTGGCAGGGAAGAGACCCAGTACTTC.

This clonotype was seen repeatedly, ten times or more. V usage is TRBV7-9 and J usage is TRBJ2-7; the D gene is possibly TRBD1 (6 bases). Germline lookup yields CDR1 SEHNR and CDR2 FQNEAQ (reference sequence). V lost 2 bases and J lost 1, with 24 bases in between. The CDR3 loop spans 19 amino acids. This chain's CDR3 is CASSLRPSVGGHRSYEQYF. In nucleotides, the CDR3 is TGTGCCAGCAGCTTACGCCCGTCCGTAGGGGGACACCGATCCTACGAGCAGTACTTC.

The sample holds a few counts of this clonotype. The CDR3 DNA follows: TGTGCCAGCAGCTTACGCGGACTAGCGGGAGTACTTAGCACAGATACGCAGTATTTT. This gives the protein CASSLRGLAGVLSTDTQYF. This chain uses TRBV7-2 with TRBJ2-3, with TRBD2 identical over 13 bases. V shed 2 bases and J 0 bases; nucleotides not matched to a gene: 8. The CDR3 contains 19 residues. Per germline, CDR1 SGHTA and CDR2 FQGNSA.

This clonotype was detected many times. This sequence joins TRBV5-1 and TRBJ2-2; no clear D gene. The CDR3 covers 16 residues. From germline, CDR1 is SGHRS and CDR2 YFSETQ. V gave up 2 bases and J gave up 4 bases, with 15 bases separating them. CDR3 loop: CASSFQTMGSTGELFF. The CDR3 DNA is TGCGCCAGCAGCTTCCAAACGATGGGAAGCACCGGGGAGCTGTTTTTT.

This clonotype was detected many times. This sequence joins TRBV7-9 and TRBJ2-7; unclear D gene. This CDR3 comprises 14 residues. Trimming removed 4 bases from V and 6 bases from J, with 16 bases in between. Germline CDR1 is SEHNR and CDR2 is FQNEAQ (reference sequence). The CDR3: CASSSAAEHVEQYF. The CDR3 DNA reads TGTGCCAGCAGCTCAGCCGCCGAGCACGTCGAGCAGTACTTC.

This clonotype was picked up one time. This chain joins TRBV7-2 and TRBJ1-5, with D maybe TRBD1 (6 bases). The germline V gene has CDR1 SGHTA and CDR2 FQGNSA. Between the trimmed V and J ends, which lost 1 base and 9 bases, there was a span of 13 bases. CDR3 size: 14 residues. CDR3: CASSLGQVQGPQHF. The CDR3 bases are TGTGCCAGCAGCTTAGGACAGGTCCAAGGGCCCCAGCATTTT.

CDR3 amino acids: CASSTSTGSYEQYF. The CDR3 bases are TGTGCCAGCAGCACGTCGACAGGGTCCTACGAGCAGTACTTC. V and J are TRBV7-8 and TRBJ2-7; 7 nucleotides match TRBD1. The CDR3 is 14 residues long. Germline CDR1 reads SGHVS; CDR2 reads FQNEAQ. V dropped 5 bases and J dropped 1; count of bases not matched to a gene: 5.

The chain employs TRBV2 and TRBJ2-7, with TRBD2 matching over 13 bases. Germline V gene data show CDR1 as SNHLY and CDR2 as FYNNEI. The junction had 5 bases not matched to a gene; V was cut back by 9 bases and J by 0 bases. The CDR3 spans 15 residues. CDR3 loop: CARGGTSGASYEQYF. The CDR3 bases are TGTGCCAGAGGGGGGACTAGCGGGGCCTCCTACGAGCAGTACTTC.

The chain has TRBV7-2 and TRBJ1-1; D call uncertain. This CDR3 comprises 14 residues. The V end lost 1 base, the J end lost 7 bases, and 13 bases lay between the germline ends. Germline values: CDR1 SGHTA, CDR2 FQGNSA. CDR3 sequence reads: CASSLDFSTGEAFF. CDR3 DNA: TGTGCCAGCAGCTTAGATTTCTCCACCGGTGAAGCTTTCTTT.

This chain connects TRBV6-1 to TRBJ2-4, with D perhaps TRBD2 (7 bases). The CDR3 totals 15 residues. V lost 0 bases, J lost 9 bases, and 15 bases lay in between. Germline CDR1 reads MNHNS; CDR2 reads SASEGT. As DNA, the CDR3 is TGTGCCAGCAGTGAAGCTTGGAGGGGGAGGGTCATTCAGTACTTC. Amino acids: CASSEAWRGRVIQYF.

V gene TRBV3-1 combines with J gene TRBJ2-4; 7 nucleotides align to TRBD1. The CDR3 has 16 residues. The V gene's germline CDR1 is LGHDT and CDR2 YNNKEL (reference sequence). The V and J ends lost 4 bases and 0 bases, in that order; junction bases with no gene match: 6. The CDR3 reads CASSPRDSSAKNIQYF. CDR3 DNA sequence: TGTGCCAGCAGCCCTCGGGACAGCTCAGCCAAAAACATTCAGTACTTC.

The chain carries TRBV24-1 and TRBJ2-3; 8 bases agree with TRBD2. Trimming removed 9 bases from V and 6 bases from J; junction bases left unmatched: 13. Germline CDR1 and CDR2: KGHDR and SFDVKD. The CDR3 runs 15 residues. The CDR3 DNA follows: TGTGCCACCGTTAATAGCGGGATGGGAGAGGATACGCAGTATTTT. Encoded protein: CATVNSGMGEDTQYF.

The chain uses TRBV24-1 and TRBJ2-5; D is unresolved. Germline CDR1 KGHDR, CDR2 SFDVKD. V lost 8 bases to trimming and J lost 7 bases, with 19 bases between them. The CDR3 runs 14 residues. The CDR3 coding sequence is TGTGCCACCACCGTCGGCCCCCAAGACGGGACCCAGTACTTC. Translated, it gives CATTVGPQDGTQYF.

Comments on this clonotype: This could be a read error, since a much larger clone is one nucleotide away. The chain carries TRBV11-3 and TRBJ2-3; D may correspond to TRBD1 or TRBD2 (5 bases each). Trimming pared 0 bases from V and 8 bases from J, leaving 9 bases between. The CDR3 runs to 13 residues. Germline V gene sequence: CDR1 SGHNT, CDR2 YENEEA. The CDR3 DNA reads as TGTGCCAGCAGCTTAGATCAGAGGGGTACGCAGTATTTT. Encoded protein: CASSLDQRGTQYF.

This clonotype was counted at least ten times. J is TRBJ2-3 and V is TRBV28, with 7 bases matching TRBD2. The CDR3 length is 13 residues. Germline CDR1 and CDR2: MDHEN and SYDVKM. V shed 3 bases and J 6 bases; nucleotides not matched to a gene: 3. The CDR3 DNA follows: TGTGCCAGCAGTTTGCGGGAGTGGGATACGCAGTATTTT. This codes for CASSLREWDTQYF. Drawing the rest from reference TRBV28 and TRBJ2-3, the complete variable domain is DVKVTQSSRYLVKRTGEKVFLECVQDMDHENMFWYRQDPGLGLRLIYFSYDVKMKEKGDIPEGYSVSREKKERFSLILESASTNQTSMYLCASSLREWDTQYFGPGTRLTVL.